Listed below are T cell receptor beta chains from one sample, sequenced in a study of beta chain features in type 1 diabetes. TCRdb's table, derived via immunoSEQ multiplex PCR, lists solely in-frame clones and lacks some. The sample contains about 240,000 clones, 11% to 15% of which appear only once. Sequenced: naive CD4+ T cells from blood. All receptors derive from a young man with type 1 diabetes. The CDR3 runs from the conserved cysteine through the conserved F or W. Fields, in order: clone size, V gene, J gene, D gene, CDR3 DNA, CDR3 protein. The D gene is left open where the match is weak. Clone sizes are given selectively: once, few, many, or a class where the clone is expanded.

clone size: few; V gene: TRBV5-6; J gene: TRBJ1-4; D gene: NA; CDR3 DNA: TGTGCCAGCAGCTATCGGAGAAATGAAAAACTGTTTTTT; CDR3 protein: CASSYRRNEKLFF
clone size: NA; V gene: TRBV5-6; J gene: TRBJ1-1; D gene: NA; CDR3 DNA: TGTGCCAGCAGCTTGGGCAGGGGCAGGGCTGAAGCTTTCTTT; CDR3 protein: CASSLGRGRAEAFF
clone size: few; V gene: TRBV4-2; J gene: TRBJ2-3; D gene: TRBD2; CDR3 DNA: TGTGCCAGCAGCCAAGGGGAGGGCCGTGGAGATACGCAGTATTTT; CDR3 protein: CASSQGEGRGDTQYF
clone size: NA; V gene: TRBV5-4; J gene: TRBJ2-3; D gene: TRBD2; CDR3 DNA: TGTGCCAGCAGCTTGGCGGGGGGGGCAACAGATACGCAGTATTTT; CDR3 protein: CASSLAGGATDTQYF
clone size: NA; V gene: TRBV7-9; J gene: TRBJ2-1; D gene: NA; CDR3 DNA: TGTGCCAGCAGCTTAGGAGTGGGCAGGGTGTACAATGAGCAGTTCTTC; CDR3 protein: CASSLGVGRVYNEQFF
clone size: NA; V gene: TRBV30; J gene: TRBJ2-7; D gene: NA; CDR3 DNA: TGTGCCTCTACCCCCAGGGCATCCTACGAGCAGTACTTC; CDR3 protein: CASTPRASYEQYF
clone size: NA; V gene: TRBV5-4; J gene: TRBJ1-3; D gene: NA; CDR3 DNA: TGTGCCAGCAGCCTGGACGGGTCCTCTGGAAACACCATATATTTT; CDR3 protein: CASSLDGSSGNTIYF
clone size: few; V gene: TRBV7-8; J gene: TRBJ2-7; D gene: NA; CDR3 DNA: TGTGCCAGCAGCCAAGGGTTGGACACCGCCTACGAGCAGTACTTC; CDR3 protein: CASSQGLDTAYEQYF
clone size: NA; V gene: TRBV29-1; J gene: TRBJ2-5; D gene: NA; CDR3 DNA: TGCACAACGGATACAGGGAATGGGGAGACCCAGTACTTC; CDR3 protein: CTTDTGNGETQYF
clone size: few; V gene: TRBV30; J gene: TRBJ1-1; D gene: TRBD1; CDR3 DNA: TGTGCCTGGAGTCGGACAGGTAACACTGAAGCTTTCTTT; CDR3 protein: CAWSRTGNTEAFF
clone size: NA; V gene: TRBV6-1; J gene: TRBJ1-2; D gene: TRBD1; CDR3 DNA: TGTGCCAGCGGGGACAGGGAAAGATTCAACTATGGCTACACCTTC; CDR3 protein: CASGDRERFNYGYTF
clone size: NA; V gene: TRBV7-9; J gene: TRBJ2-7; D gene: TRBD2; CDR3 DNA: TGTGCCAGCAGCCCGGGACTAGCGGGGGACTCCTACGAGCAGTACTTC; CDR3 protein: CASSPGLAGDSYEQYF
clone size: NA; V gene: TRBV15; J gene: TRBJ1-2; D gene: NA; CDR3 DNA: TGTGCCACCAGCATTCCACCGCCAGGGCTATATGGCTACACCTTC; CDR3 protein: CATSIPPPGLYGYTF
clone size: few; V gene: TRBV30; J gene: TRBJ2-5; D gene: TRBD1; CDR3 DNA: TGTGCCTGGGGGACAGGAGGGGGTGAGACCCAGTACTTC; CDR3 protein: CAWGTGGGETQYF
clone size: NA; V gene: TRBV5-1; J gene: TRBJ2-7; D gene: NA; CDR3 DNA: TGCGCCAGCAGTGCCGGACAGAGGGGAAACGAGCAGTACTTC; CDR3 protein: CASSAGQRGNEQYF
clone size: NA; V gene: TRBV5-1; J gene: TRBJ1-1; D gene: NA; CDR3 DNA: TGCGCCAGCAGCTTGGGGGAGGACACTGAAGCTTTCTTT; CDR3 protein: CASSLGEDTEAFF
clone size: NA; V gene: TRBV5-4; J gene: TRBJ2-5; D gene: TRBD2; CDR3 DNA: TGTGCCAGCAATCCGGGGGGGGGCCTTGAGACCCAGTACTTC; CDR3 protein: CASNPGGGLETQYF
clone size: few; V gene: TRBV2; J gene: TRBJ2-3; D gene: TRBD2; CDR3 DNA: TGTGCCAGCAGACTAGCGGGAGTTGGAGATACGCAGTATTTT; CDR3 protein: CASRLAGVGDTQYF
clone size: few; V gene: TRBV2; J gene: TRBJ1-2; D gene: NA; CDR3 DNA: TGTGCCAGCAGTGAGGTCGGGGATGGCTACACCTTC; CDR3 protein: CASSEVGDGYTF
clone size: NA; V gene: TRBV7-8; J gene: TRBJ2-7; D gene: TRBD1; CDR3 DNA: TGTGCCAGCAGCTCAACGACAGGGGAGTCCGAGCAGTACTTC; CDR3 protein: CASSSTTGESEQYF
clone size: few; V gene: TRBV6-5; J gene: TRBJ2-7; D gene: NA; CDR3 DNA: TGTGCCAGCAGTTCCCAGATCAGGGGCGCCCCAGCCGAGCAGTACTTC; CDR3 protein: CASSSQIRGAPAEQYF
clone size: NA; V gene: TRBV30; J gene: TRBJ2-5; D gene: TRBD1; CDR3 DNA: TGTGCCTGGAGTGTACAGGGGGAGACCCAGTACTTC; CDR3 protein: CAWSVQGETQYF
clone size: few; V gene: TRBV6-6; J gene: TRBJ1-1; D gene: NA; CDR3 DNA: TGTGCCAGCAGTTACTCGAGGGGGGGAGGGACTGAAGCTTTCTTT; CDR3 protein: CASSYSRGGGTEAFF
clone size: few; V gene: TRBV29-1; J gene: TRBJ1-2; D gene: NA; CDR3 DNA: TGCAGCGTTGGATTGGGAAACAGGCCTAACTATGGCTACACCTTC; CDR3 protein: CSVGLGNRPNYGYTF
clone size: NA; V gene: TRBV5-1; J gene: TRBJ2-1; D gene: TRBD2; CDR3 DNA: TGCGCCAGCAGCCCCGGGACTAGCGGGAGACACTACAATGAGCAGTTCTTC; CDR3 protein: CASSPGTSGRHYNEQFF
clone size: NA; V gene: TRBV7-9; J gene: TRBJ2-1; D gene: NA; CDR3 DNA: TGTGCCAGCAGCTTATCCGACGGGGTTGAGCAGTTCTTC; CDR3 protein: CASSLSDGVEQFF
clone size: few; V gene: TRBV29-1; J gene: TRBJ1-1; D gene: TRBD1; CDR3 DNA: TGCAGCGTTGATCGCACAGGGGGCGGAACTGAAGCTTTCTTT; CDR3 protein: CSVDRTGGGTEAFF
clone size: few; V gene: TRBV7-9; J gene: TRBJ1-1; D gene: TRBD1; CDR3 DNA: TGTGCCAGCAGCCCTGGGACAGGAGACACTGAAGCTTTCTTT; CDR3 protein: CASSPGTGDTEAFF
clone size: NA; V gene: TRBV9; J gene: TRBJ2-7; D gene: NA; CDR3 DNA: TGTGCCAGCAGCGTATTCTCCCCCTTCTACCAGCAGTACTTC; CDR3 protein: CASSVFSPFYQQYF
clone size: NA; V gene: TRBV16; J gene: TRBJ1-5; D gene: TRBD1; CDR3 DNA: TGTGCCAGCAGCCAAACCCGGGACAGCTTACATTTT; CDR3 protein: CASSQTRDSLHF
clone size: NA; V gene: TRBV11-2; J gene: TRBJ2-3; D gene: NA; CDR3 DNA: TGTGCCAGCAGCTCTAGGCCGCTAGATACGCAGTATTTT; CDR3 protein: CASSSRPLDTQYF
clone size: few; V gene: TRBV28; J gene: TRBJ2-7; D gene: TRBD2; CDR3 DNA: TGTGCCAGCAGTTTATCGGCTAGCGGGGGACCGAGGGAGTACTTC; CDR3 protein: CASSLSASGGPREYF
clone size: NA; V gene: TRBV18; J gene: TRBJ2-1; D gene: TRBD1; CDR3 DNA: TGTGCCAGCTCACCCGACAGGGAACCCTACAATGAGCAGTTCTTC; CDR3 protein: CASSPDREPYNEQFF